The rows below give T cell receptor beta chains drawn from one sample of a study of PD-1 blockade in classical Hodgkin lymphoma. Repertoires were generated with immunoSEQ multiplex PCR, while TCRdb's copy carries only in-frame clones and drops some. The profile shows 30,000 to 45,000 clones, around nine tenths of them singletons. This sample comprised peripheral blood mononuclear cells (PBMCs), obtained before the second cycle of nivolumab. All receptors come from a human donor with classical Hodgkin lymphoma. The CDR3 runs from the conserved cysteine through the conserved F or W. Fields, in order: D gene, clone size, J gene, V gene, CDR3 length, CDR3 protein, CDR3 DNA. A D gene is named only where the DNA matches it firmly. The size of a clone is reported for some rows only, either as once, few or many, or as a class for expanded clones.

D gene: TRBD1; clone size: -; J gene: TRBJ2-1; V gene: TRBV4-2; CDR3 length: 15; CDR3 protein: CASSQEGTGGYEQFF; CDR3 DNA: TGTGCCAGCAGCCAAGAGGGAACAGGGGGCTATGAGCAGTTCTTC
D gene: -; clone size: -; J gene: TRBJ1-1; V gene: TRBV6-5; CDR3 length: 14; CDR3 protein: CASSYKAGATEAFF; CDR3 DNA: TGTGCCAGCAGTTATAAGGCCGGAGCCACTGAAGCTTTCTTT
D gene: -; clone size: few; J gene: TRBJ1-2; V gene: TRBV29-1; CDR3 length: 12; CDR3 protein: CSVVRQLNGYTF; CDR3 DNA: TGCAGCGTTGTGCGGCAGCTTAACGGCTACACCTTC
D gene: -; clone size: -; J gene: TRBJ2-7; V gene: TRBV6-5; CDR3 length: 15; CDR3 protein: CASSYMSGVRYEQYF; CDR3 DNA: TGTGCCAGCAGTTACATGTCAGGCGTTCGCTACGAGCAGTACTTC
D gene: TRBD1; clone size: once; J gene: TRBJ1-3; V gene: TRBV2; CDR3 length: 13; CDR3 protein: CASSRDSANTIYF; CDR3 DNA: TGTGCCAGCAGTAGGGACAGCGCAAACACCATATATTTT
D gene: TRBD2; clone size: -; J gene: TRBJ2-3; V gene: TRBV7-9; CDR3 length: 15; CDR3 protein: CASSLPGGRPDTQYF; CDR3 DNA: TGTGCCAGCAGCTTACCGGGCGGGAGGCCAGATACGCAGTATTTT
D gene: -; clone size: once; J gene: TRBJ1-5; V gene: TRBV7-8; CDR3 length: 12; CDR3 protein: CASSLGSQPQHF; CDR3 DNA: TGTGCCAGCAGCTTAGGGTCTCAGCCCCAGCATTTT
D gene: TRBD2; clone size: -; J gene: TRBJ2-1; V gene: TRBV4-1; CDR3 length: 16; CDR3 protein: CASSQLGTREYNEQFF; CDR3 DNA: TGCGCCAGCAGCCAATTGGGGACTAGGGAATACAATGAGCAGTTCTTC
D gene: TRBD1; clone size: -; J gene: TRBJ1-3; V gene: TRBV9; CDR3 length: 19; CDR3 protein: CASSPYYPRTGSSGNTIYF; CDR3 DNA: TGTGCCAGCAGCCCCTACTACCCGCGGACAGGGAGCTCTGGAAACACCATATATTTT
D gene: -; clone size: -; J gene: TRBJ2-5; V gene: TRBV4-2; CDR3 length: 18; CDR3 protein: CASSQEIAVAGLQETQYF; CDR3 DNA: TGTGCCAGCAGCCAAGAGATTGCCGTGGCGGGACTTCAAGAGACCCAGTACTTC
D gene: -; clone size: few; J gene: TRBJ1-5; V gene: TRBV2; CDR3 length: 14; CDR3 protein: CASSYSPGDQPQHF; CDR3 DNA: TGTGCCAGCAGCTATTCTCCAGGGGATCAGCCCCAGCATTTT